This T cell receptor beta chain was identified during a study of blood T cell repertoires in COVID-19. TCRdb's table, derived via immunoSEQ multiplex PCR, lists solely in-frame clones and lacks some. The repertoire has under 250,000 clones, around 81% of them found once; the top ten carry less than 2.5%. Trimming cost V 6 bases and J 3 bases, with 12 bases left between them. CDR1 and CDR2 from the germline V gene are SGDLS and YYNGEE. CDR3 length: 13 residues. The TCR was taken from a woman in her fifties or sixties with acute or convalescent COVID-19. Sample: peripheral blood. The chain recombines TRBV9 with TRBJ1-2; D might be TRBD1 (6 bases). The CDR3 spells CASNRDGDYGYTF. The CDR3 bases are TGTGCCAGCAACAGGGACGGTGACTATGGCTACACCTTC.